These T cell receptor beta chains were read from a single sample in a study of post-analysis software for immune sequencing data. TCRdb redid the calling of the PCR reads with MiXCR, one entry per CDR3 protein. The sample shows 750,000 to 950,000 distinct CDR3 sequences, 53% of them seen only once. Sequences were obtained from blood. All receptors derive from a girl aged 10 to 17 with multiple sclerosis. CDR3s include the opening cysteine and the closing phenylalanine or tryptophan. A D gene is named only where the DNA matches it firmly. Clone size is not always given. Where it is, it says once, few, many or a class for expanded clones.

20,once,TRBV18,TRBD1,TRBJ1-4,TGTGCCAGCTCCCTACAACCGGGAGGGACAGGCGTCTTGGCGAATGAAAAACTGTTTTTT,CASSLQPGGTGVLANEKLFF
14,-,TRBV4-2,-,TRBJ2-7,TGTGCCAGCAGCCAATCCTTTAATGGGGGCGAGCAGTACTTC,CASSQSFNGGEQYF
13,few,TRBV12-3/TRBV12-4,-,TRBJ1-2,TGTGCCAGCAGTTTGTCAGGAACCTATGGCTACACCTTC,CASSLSGTYGYTF
13,-,TRBV2,-,TRBJ2-7,TGTGCCGGCAGTGAAGGAGGGACGGTCGAGCAGTACTTC,CAGSEGGTVEQYF
17,-,TRBV6-6,TRBD1,TRBJ1-1,TGTGCCAGCAGTTACTCACGAGGGGGCTATTCCAACACTGAAGCTTTCTTT,CASSYSRGGYSNTEAFF
14,-,TRBV18,TRBD1,TRBJ1-1,TGTGCCAGCTCGTCGGACAGGTGGGTTCAAAGAGCTTTCTTT,CASSSDRWVQRAFF
13,-,TRBV5-5,-,TRBJ2-1,TGTGCCAGCAGCTTGGATCAGGTAACTGAGCAGTTCTTC,CASSLDQVTEQFF
18,-,TRBV7-2,TRBD2,TRBJ2-3,TGTGCCAGCAGCTTAGGAGGGAGGGGTTCCTTTAGCACAGATACGCAGTATTTT,CASSLGGRGSFSTDTQYF
18,-,TRBV10-3,TRBD2,TRBJ2-3,TGTGCCATCAGTGAGTCGCTAGCGGCGGAGACACTACGCGATACGCAGTATTTT,CAISESLAAETLRDTQYF
20,few,TRBV6-1,TRBD2,TRBJ2-7,TGTGCCAGCAGTGCGTTGGCTAGCGGGAACCTACGTTGGGTTTCCTACGAGCAGTACTTC,CASSALASGNLRWVSYEQYF
15,few,TRBV5-1,-,TRBJ2-4,TGCGCCAGCAGCTTGGGAGCAGGGACCAAAAACATTCAGTACTTC,CASSLGAGTKNIQYF
15,-,TRBV6-5,-,TRBJ2-4,TGTGCCAGCAGTTACTCGCGGGGTGGCAAAAACATTCAGTACTTC,CASSYSRGGKNIQYF
14,-,TRBV7-2,-,TRBJ2-1,TGTGCCAGCAGCGGAGCTAGAGCCTACAATGAGCAGTTCTTC,CASSGARAYNEQFF
15,-,TRBV4-1,-,TRBJ1-2,TGCGCCAGCAGCCAAGATCCGGGAGCGGGCTATGGCTACACCTTC,CASSQDPGAGYGYTF
15,-,TRBV20-1,-,TRBJ2-7,TGCAGTGCTCTCCCCCTAGCGTACAGCTCCTACGAGCAGTACTTC,CSALPLAYSSYEQYF
13,-,TRBV7-9,-,TRBJ2-3,TGTGCCAGCAGCTATAGTCCCCCAGATACGCAGTATTTT,CASSYSPPDTQYF
15,-,TRBV20-1,-,TRBJ2-1,TGCAGTGCCACCTACAGGGCGGCCTCCTACAATGAGCAGTTCTTC,CSATYRAASYNEQFF
12,-,TRBV2,-,TRBJ2-1,TGTGCCAGCAGGGCCACAGGGATTGAGCAGTTCTTC,CASRATGIEQFF